The 20 T cell receptor beta chains in this list originate from one sample, sequenced in a study of Ad26.COV2.S vaccination and SARS-CoV-2 variants listed by TCRdb under 2021. The library was produced with the immunoSEQ multiplex PCR assay. TCRdb took over this immuneACCESS table, retaining in-frame rearrangements with V and J assigned. Such tables are incomplete; in checked studies, under half of the missing clones stem from an unresolved V gene, and the remainder is unexplained. Here the sample has 400,000 or so clones; 75% to 90% occur a single time. Of the sample, about 3.6% falls within the top ten clones. Explained via the paper, the treatment or condition label denotes: around 19 received Ad26.COV2.S at low or high dose, single or two shots; several received placebo; per-sample allocation not given. For vaccine and placebo recipients, the sequenced repertoires came from samples collected on day 63 after the first injection.

Sequencing used peripheral blood, obtained in a trial of Ad26.COV2.S vaccine versus placebo. The receptors originated from a person between 18 and 65 years old who received the Ad26.COV2.S COVID-19 vaccine or a placebo.

This clone was counted a single time. V and J are TRBV27 and TRBJ2-7; TRBD1 aligns across 11 bases. V dropped 3 bases and J dropped 2; count of bases not matched to a gene: 9. The CDR3 covers 17 residues. Germline CDR1 and CDR2: MNHEY and SMNVEV (reference sequence). The CDR3 here is CASSFLGQGANPYEQYF. CDR3 bases: TGTGCCAGCAGTTTCCTAGGACAGGGGGCCAACCCCTACGAGCAGTACTTC.

This sequence joins TRBV9 and TRBJ1-1; D perhaps matches TRBD1 (5 bases). Germline assignment: CDR1 SGDLS and CDR2 YYNGEE. The CDR3 extends over 12 amino acids. V lost 7 bases and J lost 11, with 18 bases in between. The CDR3 DNA follows: TGTGCCAGCGAGCCGCATCCGGGGGACGCTTTCTTT. Translated, it gives CASEPHPGDAFF.

The chain employs TRBV29-1 and TRBJ1-1; D gene uncertain. The CDR3 is 11 residues long. Trimming took 6 bases from V and 2 from J, leaving 7 bases between them. Per germline, CDR1 SQVTM and CDR2 ANQGSEA. The CDR3 spells CSVLLNTEAFF. CDR3 DNA: TGCAGCGTATTACTAAACACTGAAGCTTTCTTT.

The CDR3 protein is CASSQEGFYGYTF. DNA of the CDR3: TGTGCCAGCAGCCAAGAGGGTTTCTATGGCTACACCTTC. The V call is TRBV3-1 (or the pseudogene TRBV3-2), the J call TRBJ1-2; D not resolved. This CDR3 spans 13 amino acids. Germline CDR1 reads LGHDT; CDR2 reads YNNKEL (reference sequence). V lost 0 bases and J 4 bases, leaving 6 bases between the germline ends.

The chain uses TRBV10-3 and TRBJ2-7; maybe TRBD1 (5 bases). The CDR3 totals 14 residues. Germline CDR1 reads ENHRY; CDR2 reads SYGVKD. V was shortened by 10 bases and J by 0 bases, with 16 bases between the two germline ends. The CDR3, as DNA: TGTGCCAGTGTGGACAAGGGGATCTCCTACGAGCAGTACTTC. Protein: CASVDKGISYEQYF.

The chain combines TRBV2 with TRBJ2-1, with 10 bases that match TRBD2. Germline V gene lookup returns CDR1 SNHLY and CDR2 FYNNEI. J lost 9 bases, V lost 8 bases, and 19 bases had no gene match. The CDR3 has 17 amino acids. Written as DNA, the CDR3 is TGTGCCAGCCTGGCTCCTAGCGGGGGCCCGGGCTCGGGTGAGCAGTTCTTC. Translation gives CASLAPSGGPGSGEQFF.

V usage is TRBV6-5 and J usage is TRBJ2-5; D is perhaps TRBD1 (6 bases). The CDR3 is made up of 13 amino acids. V was trimmed by 6 bases and J by 2 bases, leaving 10 bases between them. CDR1 and CDR2 from the germline V gene are MNHEY and SVGAGI. This CDR3 is CASSRDIQETQYF. CDR3 coding DNA: TGTGCCAGCAGCCGGGACATACAAGAGACCCAGTACTTC.

This sequence joins TRBV6-5 and TRBJ1-2; 7 nucleotides line up with TRBD1. The CDR3 loop spans 13 amino acids. Germline V CDR1 and CDR2: MNHEY, SVGAGI. The J segment lost 5 bases and the V segment lost 4 bases, leaving 4 bases of the junction unmatched. The CDR3, as DNA: TGTGCCAGCAGTTCCCACAGGGGTTATGGCTACACCTTC. Protein sequence: CASSSHRGYGYTF.

The J gene is TRBJ2-5, the V gene TRBV5-6; maybe TRBD2 (6 bases). In germline, CDR1 is SGHDT, CDR2 YYEEEE. The CDR3 sequence is 15 residues long. Trimming took 4 bases from V and 5 from J, leaving 18 bases between them. DNA for the CDR3: TGTGCCAGCAGCCCGCGGGACGATCCTGGGGAGACCCAGTACTTC. Translated: CASSPRDDPGETQYF.

The chain uses TRBV9 and TRBJ2-7, with D possibly being TRBD2 (5 bases). Between the trimmed V and J ends, which lost 2 bases and 1 base, there was a span of 10 bases. This CDR3 spans 14 amino acids. Germline values: CDR1 SGDLS, CDR2 YYNGEE. The CDR3 protein is CASSVEGSSYEQYF. In DNA, the CDR3 is TGTGCCAGCAGCGTCGAGGGATCTTCCTACGAGCAGTACTTC.

The J gene is TRBJ2-2, the V gene TRBV5-1, with D perhaps given as TRBD1 or TRBD2 (5 bases each). Trimming cost V 1 base and J 5 bases, with 18 bases left between them. The CDR3 is 17 residues long. In germline, CDR1 is SGHRS, CDR2 YFSETQ. CDR3 residues: CASSLLPTGTLTGELFF. The CDR3 DNA follows: TGCGCCAGCAGCTTGCTCCCAACCGGGACCTTAACCGGGGAGCTGTTTTTT.

CDR3 protein: CASSVDAGGPHNEQFF. Written as DNA, the CDR3 is TGTGCCAGCAGCGTAGATGCGGGGGGGCCCCACAATGAGCAGTTCTTC. The chain has TRBV9 and TRBJ2-1, with 9 bases lining up with TRBD2. Germline CDR1 is SGDLS and CDR2 is YYNGEE. The J segment lost 5 bases and the V segment lost 0 bases, leaving 6 bases of the junction unmatched. This CDR3 has 16 residues.

This clone was seen once. The gene calls are TRBV7-8 and TRBJ2-7; perhaps TRBD1 as D (6 bases). V gave up 5 bases and J gave up 3 bases, with 11 bases separating them. This CDR3 spans 13 amino acids. The germline V gene has CDR1 SGHVS and CDR2 FQNEAQ. Written as DNA, the CDR3 is TGTGCCAGCAGCCCGGACAGTTTCTACGAGCAGTACTTC. It yields the protein CASSPDSFYEQYF.

The chain recombines TRBV9 with TRBJ1-4, with 8 bases identical to TRBD1. V lost 3 bases, J lost 6 bases, and 4 bases stayed unmatched. Germline V gene sequence: CDR1 SGDLS, CDR2 YYNGEE. The CDR3 is 14 residues long. CDR3 DNA sequence: TGTGCCAGCAGCGCGACGACAGGGGATGAAAAACTGTTTTTT. This gives the protein CASSATTGDEKLFF.

This chain connects TRBV25-1 to TRBJ1-2; 10 nucleotides match TRBD1. J lost 0 bases, V lost 6 bases, and 4 bases had no gene match. The CDR3 has 15 residues. CDR1 MGHDK and CDR2 SYGVNS come from the germline V gene. CDR3 coding DNA: TGTGCCAGCAGCGGAGGACAGGGGGCTAACTATGGCTACACCTTC. It specifies CASSGGQGANYGYTF.

The chain carries TRBV6-2 or TRBV6-3 and TRBJ2-1, with 8 bases aligning to TRBD1. Trimming cost V 6 bases and J 6 bases; bases outside gene matches: 10. This CDR3 contains 15 residues. The V gene's germline CDR1 is MNHEY and CDR2 SVGEGT. CDR3 in amino acids: CASSHGQGHVNEQFF. The CDR3 DNA sequence: TGTGCCAGCAGCCACGGACAGGGACACGTCAATGAGCAGTTCTTC.

This clone has only one observation. The gene calls are TRBV29-1 and TRBJ2-1; TRBD1 agrees at 11 bases. After removal of 5 bases from V and 6 bases from J, the junction contained 6 bases not matched to a gene. The V gene's germline CDR1 is SQVTM and CDR2 ANQGSEA. This CDR3 spans 14 amino acids. In nucleotides, the CDR3 is TGCAGCGTTCTGCGCGGGACAGGGGGCAATGAGCAGTTCTTC. This translates into CSVLRGTGGNEQFF.

J is TRBJ1-3 and V is TRBV10-3, with D uncertain. V was shortened by 3 bases and J by 2 bases, with 8 bases between the two germline ends. Germline CDR1 reads ENHRY; CDR2 reads SYGVKD. This CDR3 has 14 residues. This CDR3 is CAISDPGAGNTIYF. In DNA, the CDR3 is TGTGCCATCAGTGACCCTGGAGCTGGAAACACCATATATTTT.

CDR3 amino acids: CASSQNPGAEVTQYF. The CDR3 coding sequence is TGTGCCAGCAGCCAAAACCCCGGGGCCGAAGTGACCCAGTACTTC. V gene TRBV3-1 (or the pseudogene TRBV3-2) combines with J gene TRBJ2-5; either TRBD1 or TRBD2 may fit D (5 bases each). V lost 2 bases, J lost 7 bases, and 17 bases lay in between. From germline, CDR1 is LGHDT and CDR2 YNNKEL (reference sequence). The CDR3 length is 15 residues.

The table lists this clone with a count of one. The J gene is TRBJ1-3, the V gene TRBV5-6; D possibly corresponds to TRBD1 (5 bases). V was trimmed by 0 bases and J by 4 bases, leaving 5 bases between them. This CDR3 is 13 amino acids long. The germline V gene has CDR1 SGHDT and CDR2 YYEEEE. CDR3 amino acids: CASSLGGGNTIYF. The CDR3 region has the DNA TGTGCCAGCAGCTTGGGGGGCGGAAACACCATATATTTT.